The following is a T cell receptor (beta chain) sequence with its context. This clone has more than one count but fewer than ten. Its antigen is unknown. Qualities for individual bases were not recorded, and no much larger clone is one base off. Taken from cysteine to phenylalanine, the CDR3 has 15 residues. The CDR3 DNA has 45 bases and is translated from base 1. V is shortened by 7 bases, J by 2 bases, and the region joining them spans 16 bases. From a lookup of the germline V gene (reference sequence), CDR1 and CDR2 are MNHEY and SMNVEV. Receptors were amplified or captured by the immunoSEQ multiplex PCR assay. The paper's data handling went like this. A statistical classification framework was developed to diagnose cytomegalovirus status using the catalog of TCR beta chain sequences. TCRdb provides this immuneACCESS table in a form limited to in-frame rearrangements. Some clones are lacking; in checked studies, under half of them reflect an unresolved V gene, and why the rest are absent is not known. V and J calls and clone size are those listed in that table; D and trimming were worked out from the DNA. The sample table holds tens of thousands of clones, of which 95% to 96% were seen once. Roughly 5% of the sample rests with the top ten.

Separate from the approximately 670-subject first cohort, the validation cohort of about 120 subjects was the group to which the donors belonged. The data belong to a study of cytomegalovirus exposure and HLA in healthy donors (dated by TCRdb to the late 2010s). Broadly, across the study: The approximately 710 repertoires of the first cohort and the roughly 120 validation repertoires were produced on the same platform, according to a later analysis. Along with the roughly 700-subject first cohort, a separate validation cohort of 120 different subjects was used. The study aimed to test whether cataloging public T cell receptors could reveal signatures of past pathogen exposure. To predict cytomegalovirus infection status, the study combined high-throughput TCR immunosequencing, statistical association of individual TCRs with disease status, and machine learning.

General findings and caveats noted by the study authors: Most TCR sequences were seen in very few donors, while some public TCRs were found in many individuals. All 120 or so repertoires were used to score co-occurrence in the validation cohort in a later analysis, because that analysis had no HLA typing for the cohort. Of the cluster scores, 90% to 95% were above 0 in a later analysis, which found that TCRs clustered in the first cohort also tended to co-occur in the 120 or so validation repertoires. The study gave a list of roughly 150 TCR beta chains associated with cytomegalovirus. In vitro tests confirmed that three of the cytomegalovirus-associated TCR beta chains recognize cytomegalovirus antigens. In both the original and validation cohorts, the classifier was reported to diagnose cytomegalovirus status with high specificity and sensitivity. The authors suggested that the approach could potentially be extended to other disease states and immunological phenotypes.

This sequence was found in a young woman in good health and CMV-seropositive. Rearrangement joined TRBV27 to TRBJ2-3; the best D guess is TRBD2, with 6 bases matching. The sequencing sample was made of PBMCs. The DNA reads TGTGCCAGCACCCCGGGGACTTTTCACACAGATACGCAGTATTTT. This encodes CASTPGTFHTDTQYF.